The entry below describes one TCR beta chain. This specimen comes from a study of blood T cell repertoires in COVID-19. Germline V CDR1 and CDR2: SEHNR, FQNEAQ (reference sequence). V was clipped by 1 base and J by 1 base; unmatched bases: 5. This CDR3 spans 17 amino acids. Assay used: immunoSEQ multiplex PCR; TCRdb lists only in-frame clones, some missing. The table shows fewer than 250,000 clones, with 85% to 90% occurring only once. Shortly before study entry, within 2 weeks, exposed participants had met a COVID-19 case. V and J are TRBV7-9 and TRBJ1-5, with 9 bases matching TRBD1. Source material: PBMCs or T cells enriched from blood (not recorded which). This TCR was sampled from a man between 25 and 39 years old who had been exposed to COVID-19. Here the CDR3 reads CASSLVGQGMSNQPQHF. The CDR3 region has the DNA TGTGCCAGCAGCTTAGTGGGACAGGGAATGAGCAATCAGCCCCAGCATTTT.